This T cell receptor (beta chain) was identified in a study of blood T cell repertoires in COVID-19. Germline values: CDR1 SGHTA, CDR2 FQGNSA. With 2 bases removed from V and 4 bases from J, the gap between germline ends came to 15 bases. The CDR3 contains 15 residues. Assay used: immunoSEQ multiplex PCR; TCRdb lists only in-frame clones, some missing. Of roughly 190,000 clones listed, roughly nine tenths were seen once; the top ten hold around 1.1%. The material sequenced was peripheral blood. The TCR originated in a man aged 25-40 years with acute or convalescent COVID-19. The chain uses TRBV7-2 and TRBJ2-7, with D perhaps matching TRBD1 (6 bases). CDR3 in DNA: TGTGCCAGCAGCTTAATGAGTACAGGGTGGTACGAGCAGTACTTC. This gives the protein CASSLMSTGWYEQYF.